Presented here are 25 T cell receptor beta chains from one specimen sequenced in a study of cytomegalovirus exposure and HLA in healthy donors. Both 60 Vbeta primers and 13 Jbeta primers went into the PCR. The assay was immunoSEQ multiplex PCR, and TCRdb's table has in-frame clones only and misses some. The data contain about 120,000 clones, roughly 80% of them singletons. Sequenced sample: PBMCs. These receptors were collected from a man aged 18 to 30 in good health and CMV-seropositive.

This chain uses TRBV7-9 with TRBJ2-5, with 8 bases aligning to TRBD1. With 6 bases clipped from V and 5 bases from J, the junction kept 8 bases outside the gene matches. Germline V gives CDR1 SEHNR, CDR2 FQNEAQ (reference sequence). CDR3 length: 14 amino acids. The CDR3 bases are TGTGCCAGCAGACAGGACAGGGCCTCGGAGACCCAGTACTTC. Translated, it gives CASRQDRASETQYF.

This clone showed up just a few times. V usage is TRBV5-4 and J usage is TRBJ1-2; no definite D call. In germline, CDR1 is SGHNT, CDR2 YYREEE (reference sequence). The CDR3 extends over 14 amino acids. V dropped 3 bases and J dropped 4 bases, with 13 bases sitting between them. The CDR3 loop reads CASSSPGGGYGYTF. CDR3 DNA sequence: TGTGCCAGCAGCTCGCCCGGAGGTGGCTATGGCTACACCTTC.

This chain links TRBV6-5 with TRBJ2-7, with 11 bases fitting TRBD2. Trimming took 4 bases from V and 3 from J; bases not matched to a gene: 8. Germline V CDR1 and CDR2: MNHEY, SVGAGI. This CDR3 contains 16 residues. In DNA form, the CDR3 reads TGTGCCAGCAGTTCCCTTAGCGGGAGGGCCTTCTACGAGCAGTACTTC. It specifies CASSSLSGRAFYEQYF.

The chain recombines TRBV6-5 with TRBJ1-1; D is uncertain. The V end was cut by 8 bases, the J end by 4 bases, with 17 bases between. CDR3 size: 14 residues. In germline, CDR1 is MNHEY, CDR2 SVGAGI. CDR3 amino acids: CASAPFSRFTEAFF. The CDR3 nucleotides are TGTGCCAGCGCACCATTCAGCAGGTTCACTGAAGCTTTCTTT.

This chain joins TRBV19 and TRBJ1-1, with D unclear. Germline V gene lookup returns CDR1 LNHDA and CDR2 SQIVND (reference sequence). V was clipped by 1 base and J by 1 base, with 16 bases between them. The CDR3 length is 17 residues. The CDR3 loop is CASSIGSRRAPNTEAFF. CDR3 coding DNA: TGTGCCAGTAGTATAGGCAGCCGGAGGGCCCCGAACACTGAAGCTTTCTTT.

The rearrangement uses TRBV29-1 and TRBJ1-2, with 7 bases lining up with TRBD1. The CDR3 loop spans 12 amino acids. The junction had 5 bases not matched to a gene; V was cut back by 6 bases and J by 4 bases. Germline V gives CDR1 SQVTM, CDR2 ANQGSEA. This CDR3 is CSVTTGTYGYTF. In nucleotides, the CDR3 is TGCAGCGTAACGACAGGGACCTATGGCTACACCTTC.

The chain links TRBV9 to TRBJ2-3; TRBD1 is a possible D gene (6 bases). V lost 3 bases and J lost 10, with 21 bases in between. Germline values: CDR1 SGDLS, CDR2 YYNGEE. This CDR3 has 15 residues. The CDR3 sequence is CASSGSQRGSPSQYF. CDR3 DNA sequence: TGTGCCAGCAGCGGAAGCCAAAGGGGGTCCCCTTCGCAGTATTTT.

The chain recombines TRBV7-2 with TRBJ1-1; D might be TRBD1 (6 bases). This CDR3 is 13 amino acids long. The germline V and J ends were trimmed by 0 bases and 11 bases, with 13 bases remaining between them. Germline V gene sequence: CDR1 SGHTA, CDR2 FQGNSA. In nucleotides, the CDR3 is TGTGCCAGCAGCTTAGCGGCAGGGGCAAAGGCTTTCTTT. Protein sequence: CASSLAAGAKAFF.

The gene calls are TRBV11-2 and TRBJ2-2, with D tentatively TRBD2 (7 bases). Germline V gene lookup returns CDR1 SGHAT and CDR2 FQNNGV. The CDR3 is 16 residues long. Trimming cost V 4 bases and J 4 bases, with 16 bases left between them. Here the CDR3 reads CASSSSLGGGTGELFF. The CDR3 DNA reads TGTGCCAGCAGCTCCAGTTTAGGGGGGGGCACCGGGGAGCTGTTTTTT. Complete variable domain (other parts from reference TRBV11-2 and TRBJ2-2): EAGVAQSPRYKIIEKRQSVAFWCNPISGHATLYWYQQILGQGPKLLIQFQNNGVVDDSQLPKDRFSAERLKGVDSTLKIQPAKLEDSAVYLCASSSSLGGGTGELFFGEGSRLTVL.

The V gene is TRBV9, the J gene TRBJ1-1, with TRBD1 as a possible D gene (6 bases). Germline V gene data show CDR1 as SGDLS and CDR2 as YYNGEE. V was pared by 0 bases and J by 4 bases, with 16 bases between. The CDR3 contains 16 residues. CDR3 in amino acids: CASSVGGRGLVTEAFF. CDR3 in DNA: TGTGCCAGCAGCGTAGGTGGCAGGGGTCTGGTCACTGAAGCTTTCTTT.

This rearrangement joins TRBV5-4 to TRBJ2-3, with D maybe TRBD1 (5 bases). V lost 4 bases to trimming and J lost 1 base, with 10 bases between them. Germline V gene lookup returns CDR1 SGHNT and CDR2 YYREEE (reference sequence). The CDR3 spans 14 residues. CDR3 region: CASSPFRGTDTQYF. In DNA form, the CDR3 reads TGTGCCAGCAGCCCCTTCAGGGGCACAGATACGCAGTATTTT.

The chain joins TRBV30 to TRBJ1-4; D call uncertain. Looked up from germline, CDR1 is GTSNPN and CDR2 is SVGIG (reference sequence). The CDR3 has 15 residues. The V gene lost 7 bases and the J gene lost 3 bases, with 18 bases spanning the gap. This CDR3 reads CASSPGGAANEKLFF. The CDR3 DNA reads TGTGCCTCGTCCCCGGGAGGAGCCGCTAATGAAAAACTGTTTTTT. The variable domain in full, completed from reference TRBV30 and TRBJ1-4, reads SQTIHQWPATLVQPVGSPLSLECTVEGTSNPNLYWYRQAAGRGLQLLFYSVGIGQISSEVPQNLSASRPQDRQFILSSKKLLLSDSGFYLCASSPGGAANEKLFFGSGTQLSVL.

The genes are TRBV27 and TRBJ1-5; no definite D call. The CDR3 consists of 14 residues. The V end lost 5 bases, the J end lost 7 bases, and 15 bases lay between the germline ends. From germline, CDR1 is MNHEY and CDR2 SMNVEV (reference sequence). The CDR3 nucleotides read TGTGCCAGCAGTACAATAGGTCGGGTGCAGCCCCAGCATTTT. Translation: CASSTIGRVQPQHF.

The chain is built from TRBV5-1 and TRBJ2-7, with D perhaps TRBD1 (6 bases). CDR1 and CDR2 from the germline V gene are SGHRS and YFSETQ. V was cut by 0 bases and J by 6 bases, with 16 bases left in between. This CDR3 contains 15 residues. The CDR3 is CASSLAIAGAGEQYF. CDR3 nucleotide sequence: TGCGCCAGCAGCTTGGCCATTGCAGGGGCGGGCGAGCAGTACTTC.

The genes are TRBV30 and TRBJ1-3; the D gene is possibly TRBD1 (5 bases). V was shortened by 3 bases and J by 0 bases, with 15 bases between the two germline ends. The CDR3 is 16 residues long. Germline V gene lookup returns CDR1 GTSNPN and CDR2 SVGIG (reference sequence). CDR3 DNA: TGTGCCTGGAGGACGGGGGAGTTTAGCTCTGGAAACACCATATATTTT. The encoded protein is CAWRTGEFSSGNTIYF.

The gene calls are TRBV6-1 and TRBJ1-4; D may be TRBD1 (6 bases). Trimming cost V 7 bases and J 7 bases, with 10 bases left between them. Germline CDR1 and CDR2: MNHNS and SASEGT. This CDR3 spans 12 amino acids. CDR3 loop: CASNRDGEKLFF. CDR3 DNA sequence: TGTGCCAGCAACAGGGATGGTGAAAAACTGTTTTTT.

CDR3 residues: CASSRPRTDIYGYTF. The CDR3 nucleotides are TGTGCCAGCAGCCGTCCGAGGACAGACATTTATGGCTACACCTTC. The chain uses TRBV5-6 and TRBJ1-2, with D possibly being TRBD1 (6 bases). CDR1 is SGHDT and CDR2 is YYEEEE in the germline V gene. V gave up 4 bases and J gave up 5 bases, with 18 bases separating them. This CDR3 is 15 amino acids long.

V and J are TRBV7-8 and TRBJ1-1; the D is unclear. V lost 7 bases and J lost 10, with 16 bases in between. There are 12 residues in the CDR3. CDR1 and CDR2 from the germline V gene are SGHVS and FQNEAQ. CDR3 region: CASTSSSFVAFF. The CDR3 DNA sequence: TGTGCCAGCACTTCGAGTTCCTTCGTAGCTTTCTTT.

The CDR3 is CASSLVWQGNTIYF. The CDR3 DNA is TGTGCCAGCAGCTTAGTTTGGCAGGGAAACACCATATATTTT. The chain has TRBV7-6 and TRBJ1-3; D gene uncertain. The CDR3 runs to 14 residues. Germline V gene data show CDR1 as SGHVS and CDR2 as FNYEAQ. Trimming removed 1 base from V and 4 bases from J, with 8 bases in between.

This CDR3 reads CASSLDRHGGAFF. The CDR3 nucleotides read TGCGCCAGCAGCTTGGATCGACACGGGGGAGCTTTCTTT. The gene calls are TRBV5-1 and TRBJ1-1, with D perhaps TRBD1 (5 bases). Trimming took 0 bases from V and 10 from J, leaving 13 bases between them. Germline assignment: CDR1 SGHRS and CDR2 YFSETQ. CDR3 length: 13 residues.

This clone was observed once. This chain connects TRBV5-1 to TRBJ2-3, with 12 bases matching TRBD2. This CDR3 comprises 16 residues. Germline V lookup: CDR1 SGHRS, CDR2 YFSETQ. The junction had 10 bases not matched to a gene; V was cut back by 4 bases and J by 7 bases. The CDR3 sequence is CASSLRTSGITNTQYF. The CDR3 nucleotides are TGCGCCAGCAGCCTAAGGACTAGCGGGATTACTAATACGCAGTATTTT.

The chain carries TRBV2 and TRBJ2-7, with 12 positions matching TRBD1. This CDR3 has 17 residues. Germline trimming cut 0 bases from V and 6 bases from J; bases unmatched to any gene: 9. Per the germline V gene, CDR1 is SNHLY and CDR2 is FYNNEI. DNA of the CDR3: TGTGCCAGCAGTGAAGCGCTTGGGGGGACAGGGGGCCTCGAGCAGTACTTC. Translation gives CASSEALGGTGGLEQYF.

This clone was recorded only once. This chain's CDR3 is CASSRGGSTEAFF. CDR3 sequence (DNA): TGTGCCAGCAGTCGGGGGGGGAGCACTGAAGCTTTCTTT. J is TRBJ1-1 and V is TRBV9; D might be TRBD1 (5 bases). CDR3 length: 13 amino acids. The V and J ends lost 5 bases and 4 bases respectively, with 12 bases between them. Germline CDR1 reads SGDLS; CDR2 reads YYNGEE.

V and J are TRBV7-9 and TRBJ2-1; D unclear. Germline CDR1 is SEHNR and CDR2 is FQNEAQ (reference sequence). The CDR3 contains 17 residues. The V end was cut by 5 bases, the J end by 0 bases, with 17 bases between. CDR3 protein: CASSHGPQTPSYNEQFF. For the CDR3, the DNA is TGTGCCAGCAGCCATGGGCCCCAGACGCCCTCCTACAATGAGCAGTTCTTC.

The chain combines TRBV4-1 with TRBJ2-7; 8 positions agree with TRBD1. Germline-derived CDR1 and CDR2 are MGHRA and YSYEKL. Trimming at V came to 0 bases and at J to 13 bases, leaving 17 bases not matched to a gene. This CDR3 region has 16 residues. This CDR3 is CASSQEFAQARGHVYF. The CDR3 region has the DNA TGCGCCAGCAGCCAAGAGTTCGCTCAAGCCAGGGGGCACGTATACTTC.